The entry that follows covers one TCR beta chain sequence. The CDR3 contains 16 residues. The ends were cut back, 1 base at V and 1 base at J, with 14 bases in the middle. CDR1 and CDR2 (germline): SGHKS, YYEKEE (reference sequence). This entry comes from a study of blood T cell repertoires in COVID-19. For the study at large: Sites in the United States, Italy and Spain provided acute and convalescent COVID-19 samples. T cells, B-cell-depleted T cells, or PBMCs provided the cDNA or gDNA that served as material.

Original methodology: Cell counts per sample came from amplifying reference gene primers. Some clones are missing from TCRdb's copy, which holds only in-frame ones; the method was immunoSEQ multiplex PCR. V and J calls and clone size are given by that table; D and trimming were obtained from the DNA. The sample consists of tens of thousands of clones, around three quarters of them appearing once. The TCR sequence derives from a man aged 45-65 years with active or convalescent COVID-19. V is TRBV5-5 and J is TRBJ2-5; D remains ambiguous. The sequenced material came from peripheral blood. The CDR3 DNA sequence: TGTGCCAGCAGCTTGTATGCAGGTCTCGGCCAAGAGACCCAGTACTTC. As protein: CASSLYAGLGQETQYF.